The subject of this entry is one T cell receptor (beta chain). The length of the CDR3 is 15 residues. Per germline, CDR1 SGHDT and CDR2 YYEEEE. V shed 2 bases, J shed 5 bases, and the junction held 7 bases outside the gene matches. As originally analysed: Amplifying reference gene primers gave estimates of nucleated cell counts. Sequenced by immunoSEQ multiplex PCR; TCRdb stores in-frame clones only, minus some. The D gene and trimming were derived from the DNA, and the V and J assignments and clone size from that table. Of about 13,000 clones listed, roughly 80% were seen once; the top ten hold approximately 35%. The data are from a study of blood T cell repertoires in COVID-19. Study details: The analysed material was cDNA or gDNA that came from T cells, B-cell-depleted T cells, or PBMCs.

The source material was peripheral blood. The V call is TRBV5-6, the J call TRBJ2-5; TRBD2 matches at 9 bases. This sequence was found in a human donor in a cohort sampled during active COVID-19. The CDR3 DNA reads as TGTGCCAGCAGCTTAGTAGCGGGGGACCGCGAGACCCAGTACTTC. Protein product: CASSLVAGDRETQYF.